The 9 T cell receptor beta chains given below trace back to one sample, sequenced in a study of vaccination and CD4 T cells after COVID-19 (dated by TCRdb to between 2022 and 2023). Interpreted using the paper, the treatment or condition label stands for: approximately 9-day PBMC culture with coronavirus spike peptide pools or control peptides (ViraFEST assay). The library was produced with PCR. TCRdb shows the sequencer as Illumina iSeq 100. At the Johns Hopkins FTIC core, DNA from the cultured CD4+ T cells underwent TCR sequencing with the Oncomine TCR Beta short-read assay. TCRdb reprocessing: public reads trimmed at Q25 with fastp, clones called with MiXCR, in-frame beta chains kept. A single entry per CDR3 protein holds the most common genes and DNA from its merged rows. The sample table holds approximately 11,000 distinct CDR3 sequences, of which roughly 31% were seen once. The ten most abundant clones make up 7.5% to 9.5% of the sample.

These receptors have no known antigen. The sequenced sample was CD4+ T cells from blood, cultured in vitro. The receptors were sampled from a human donor who had recovered from COVID-19.

The chain has TRBV12-3 or TRBV12-4 and TRBJ2-7; D is undetermined. There are 13 residues in the CDR3. V dropped 3 bases and J dropped 0 bases, with 6 bases sitting between them. The CDR3 nucleotides read TGTGCCAGCAGTTTGCAGTACTCCTACGAGCAGTACTTC. Residues: CASSLQYSYEQYF.

This clonotype was picked up a small number of times. This chain uses TRBV20-1 with TRBJ1-1; possible D gene TRBD1, 5 bases. Trimming pared 4 bases from V and 5 bases from J, leaving 20 bases between. The CDR3 extends over 15 amino acids. The germline V gene encodes CDR1 DFQATT and CDR2 SNEGSKA (reference sequence). The DNA for the CDR3 is TGCAGTGCTACCGTCGCGGGCGGGGGAGGGACTGAAGCTTTCTTT. Amino acids: CSATVAGGGGTEAFF.

For the CDR3, the DNA is TGCGCCAGCAGCTTGGATGGGGCATACGAGCAGTACTTC. The encoded protein is CASSLDGAYEQYF. V gene TRBV5-1 combines with J gene TRBJ2-7; weak D call: TRBD1 (5 bases). The CDR3 loop spans 13 amino acids. V was pared by 0 bases and J by 4 bases, with 8 bases between. Germline loops: CDR1 SGHRS, CDR2 YFSETQ.

V and J are TRBV7-9 and TRBJ2-5, with D perhaps matching TRBD2 (5 bases). Germline lookup yields CDR1 SEHNR and CDR2 FQNEAQ (reference sequence). The V end lost 1 base, the J end lost 4 bases, and 16 bases lay between the germline ends. This CDR3 region has 16 residues. Written as DNA, the CDR3 is TGTGCCAGCAGCTTAGTGGGGAGTTGGAGCATAGAGACCCAGTACTTC. It codes for CASSLVGSWSIETQYF.

The chain employs TRBV6-5 and TRBJ1-1; D ambiguous. V was pared by 0 bases and J by 9 bases, with 20 bases between. CDR1 and CDR2 (germline): MNHEY, SVGAGI. The CDR3 has 16 residues. The CDR3 DNA sequence: TGTGCCAGCAGTTACTCGAAGGTGGAAACAGTTGAGAAAGCTTTCTTT. Residues: CASSYSKVETVEKAFF.

This rearrangement joins TRBV20-1 to TRBJ2-2, with 7 bases fitting TRBD1. Germline V gene data show CDR1 as DFQATT and CDR2 as SNEGSKA (reference sequence). With V trimmed by 6 bases and J by 4 bases, 8 bases remained unmatched. The CDR3 is 14 amino acids. The CDR3 sequence: CSAKTGSGTGELFF. CDR3 bases: TGCAGTGCCAAGACAGGGTCGGGCACCGGGGAGCTGTTTTTT.

In DNA form, the CDR3 reads TGTGCCAGCAGCGCCGACAGGGGAGGCAATGAGCAGTTCTTC. Protein product: CASSADRGGNEQFF. The J gene is TRBJ2-1, the V gene TRBV25-1; 8 nucleotides align to TRBD1. Germline-derived CDR1 and CDR2 are MGHDK and SYGVNS. The CDR3 has 14 residues. The J segment lost 6 bases and the V segment lost 6 bases, leaving 7 bases of the junction unmatched.

The rearrangement links TRBV6-1 to TRBJ1-1; no firm D call. V lost 8 bases, J lost 8 bases, and 24 bases lay in between. Germline CDR1 is MNHNS and CDR2 is SASEGT. The CDR3 consists of 15 residues. CDR3 nucleotide sequence: TGTGCCAGCCCCCCTGCGTACCGCGTGGAAAAAGAAGCTTTCTTT. As protein: CASPPAYRVEKEAFF.

In its sample, this clonotype is medium-sized. CDR3 residues: CASSVAEGEAFF. DNA for the CDR3: TGTGCCAGCAGCGTGGCCGAGGGTGAAGCTTTCTTT. J is TRBJ1-1 and V is TRBV7-8; D ambiguous. Germline V gene data show CDR1 as SGHVS and CDR2 as FQNEAQ. There are 12 residues in the CDR3. The V end was cut by 5 bases, the J end by 7 bases, with 11 bases between.